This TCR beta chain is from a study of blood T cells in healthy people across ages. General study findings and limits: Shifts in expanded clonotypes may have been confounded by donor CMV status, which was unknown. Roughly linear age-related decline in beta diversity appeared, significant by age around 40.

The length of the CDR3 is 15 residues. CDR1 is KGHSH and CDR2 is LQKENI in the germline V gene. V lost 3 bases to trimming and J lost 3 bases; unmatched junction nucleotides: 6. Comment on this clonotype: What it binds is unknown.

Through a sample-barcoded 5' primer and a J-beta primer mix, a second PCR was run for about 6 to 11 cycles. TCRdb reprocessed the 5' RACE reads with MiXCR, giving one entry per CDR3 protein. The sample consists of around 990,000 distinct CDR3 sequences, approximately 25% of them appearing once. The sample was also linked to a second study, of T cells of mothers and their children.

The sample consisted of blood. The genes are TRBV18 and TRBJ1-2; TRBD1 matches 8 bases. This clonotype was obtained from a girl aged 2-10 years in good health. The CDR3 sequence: CASSPWGQDDYGYTF. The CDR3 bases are TGTGCCAGCTCACCTTGGGGACAGGATGACTATGGCTACACCTTC.